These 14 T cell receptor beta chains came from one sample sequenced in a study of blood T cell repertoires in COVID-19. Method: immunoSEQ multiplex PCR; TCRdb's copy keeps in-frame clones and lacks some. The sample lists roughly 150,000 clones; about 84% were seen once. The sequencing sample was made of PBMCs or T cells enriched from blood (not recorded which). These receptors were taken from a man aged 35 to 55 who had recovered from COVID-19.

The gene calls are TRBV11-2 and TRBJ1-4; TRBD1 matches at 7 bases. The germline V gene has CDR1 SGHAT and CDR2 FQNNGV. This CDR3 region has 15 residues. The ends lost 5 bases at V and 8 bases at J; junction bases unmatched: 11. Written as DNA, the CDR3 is TGTGCCAGCAGCCAGGGTGAGGGGGCGAACGAAAAACTGTTTTTT. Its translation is CASSQGEGANEKLFF.

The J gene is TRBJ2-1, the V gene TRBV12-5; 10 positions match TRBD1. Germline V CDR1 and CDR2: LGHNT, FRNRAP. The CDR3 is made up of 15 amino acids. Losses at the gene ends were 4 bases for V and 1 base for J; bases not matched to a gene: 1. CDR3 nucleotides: TGTGCTAGTGGTTGGACAGGGGGGTCCTACAATGAGCAGTTCTTC. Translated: CASGWTGGSYNEQFF. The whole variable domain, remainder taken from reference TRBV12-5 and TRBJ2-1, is DARVTQTPRHKVTEMGQEVTMRCQPILGHNTVFWYRQTMMQGLELLAYFRNRAPLDDSGMPKDRFSAEMPDATLATLKIQPSEPRDSAVYFCASGWTGGSYNEQFFGPGTRLTVL.

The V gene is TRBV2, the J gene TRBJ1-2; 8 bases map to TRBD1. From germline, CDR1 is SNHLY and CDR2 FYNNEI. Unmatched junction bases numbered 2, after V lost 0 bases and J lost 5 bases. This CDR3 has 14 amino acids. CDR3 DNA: TGTGCCAGCAGTGAAGCGGGGACAGGTTATGGCTACACCTTC. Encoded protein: CASSEAGTGYGYTF. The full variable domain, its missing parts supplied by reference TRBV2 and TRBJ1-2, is EPEVTQTPSHQVTQMGQEVILRCVPISNHLYFYWYRQILGQKVEFLVSFYNNEISEKSEIFDDQFSVERPDGSNFTLKIRSTKLEDSAMYFCASSEAGTGYGYTFGSGTRLTVV.

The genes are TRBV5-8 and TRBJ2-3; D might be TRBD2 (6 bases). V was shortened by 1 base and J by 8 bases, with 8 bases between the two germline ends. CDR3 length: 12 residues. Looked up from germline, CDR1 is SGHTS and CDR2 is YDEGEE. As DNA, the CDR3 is TGTGCCAGCAGCTTGTCGGGGGTTACGCAGTATTTT. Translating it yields CASSLSGVTQYF.

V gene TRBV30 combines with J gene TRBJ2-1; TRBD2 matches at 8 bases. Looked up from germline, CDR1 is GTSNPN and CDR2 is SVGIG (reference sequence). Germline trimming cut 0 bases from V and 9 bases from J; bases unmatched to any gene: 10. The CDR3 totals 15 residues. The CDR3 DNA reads TGTGCCTGGAGTGTAACGGGGGGGGACCAGGGTGAGCAGTTCTTC. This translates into CAWSVTGGDQGEQFF. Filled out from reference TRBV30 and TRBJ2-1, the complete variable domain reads SQTIHQWPATLVQPVGSPLSLECTVEGTSNPNLYWYRQAAGRGLQLLFYSVGIGQISSEVPQNLSASRPQDRQFILSSKKLLLSDSGFYLCAWSVTGGDQGEQFFGPGTRLTVL.

Here the CDR3 DNA reads TGTGCCAGCAGTTTACAGCGGGGAGGCACTGAAGCTTTCTTT. Protein product: CASSLQRGGTEAFF. The chain combines TRBV27 with TRBJ1-1; no reliable D call. The CDR3 spans 14 residues. The V gene lost 2 bases and the J gene lost 4 bases, with 11 bases spanning the gap. In germline, CDR1 is MNHEY, CDR2 SMNVEV (reference sequence).

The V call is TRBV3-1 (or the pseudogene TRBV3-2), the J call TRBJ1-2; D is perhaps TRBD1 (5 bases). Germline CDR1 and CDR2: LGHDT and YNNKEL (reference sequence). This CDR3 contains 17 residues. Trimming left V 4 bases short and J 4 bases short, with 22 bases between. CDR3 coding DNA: TGTGCCAGCAGCCCCGCTAGGCCGGACCTAAGGGGCTATGGCTACACCTTC. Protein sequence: CASSPARPDLRGYGYTF.

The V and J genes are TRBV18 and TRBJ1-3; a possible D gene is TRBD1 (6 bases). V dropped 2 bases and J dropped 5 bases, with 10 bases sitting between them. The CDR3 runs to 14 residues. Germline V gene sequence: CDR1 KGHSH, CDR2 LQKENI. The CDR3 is CASSPTGLRNTIYF. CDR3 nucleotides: TGTGCCAGCTCACCAACAGGGCTCCGAAACACCATATATTTT.

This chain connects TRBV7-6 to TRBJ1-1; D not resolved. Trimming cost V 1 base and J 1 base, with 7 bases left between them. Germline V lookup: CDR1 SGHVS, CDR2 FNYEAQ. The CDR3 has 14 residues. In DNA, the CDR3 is TGTGCCAGCAGCTTAGGTCAGCGGAACACTGAAGCTTTCTTT. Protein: CASSLGQRNTEAFF.

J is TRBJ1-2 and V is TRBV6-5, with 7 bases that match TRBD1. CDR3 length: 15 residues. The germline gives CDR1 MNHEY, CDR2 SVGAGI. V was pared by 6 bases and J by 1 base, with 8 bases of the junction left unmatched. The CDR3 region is CASSGNRGINYGYTF. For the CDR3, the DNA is TGTGCCAGCAGCGGTAACAGGGGAATTAACTATGGCTACACCTTC.

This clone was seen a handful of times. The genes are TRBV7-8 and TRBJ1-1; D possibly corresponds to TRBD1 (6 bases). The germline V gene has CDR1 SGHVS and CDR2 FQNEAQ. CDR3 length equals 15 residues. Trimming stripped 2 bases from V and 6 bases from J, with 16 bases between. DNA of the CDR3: TGTGCCAGCAGCTTACAGGGGACCTCGGGGTCTGAAGCTTTCTTT. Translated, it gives CASSLQGTSGSEAFF.

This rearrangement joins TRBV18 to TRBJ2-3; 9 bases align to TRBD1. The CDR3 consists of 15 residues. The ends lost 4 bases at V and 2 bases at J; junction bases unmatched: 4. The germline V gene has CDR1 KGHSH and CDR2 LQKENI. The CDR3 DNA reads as TGTGCCAGCTCACTTGGACAGGGGTTCACAGATACGCAGTATTTT. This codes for CASSLGQGFTDTQYF.

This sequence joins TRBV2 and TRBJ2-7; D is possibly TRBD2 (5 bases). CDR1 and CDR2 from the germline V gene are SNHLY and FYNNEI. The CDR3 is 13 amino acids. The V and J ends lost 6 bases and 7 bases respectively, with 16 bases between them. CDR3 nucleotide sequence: TGTGCCAGCAGGGTCGAAGCGGCCGGAGAGCAGTACTTC. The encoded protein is CASRVEAAGEQYF.

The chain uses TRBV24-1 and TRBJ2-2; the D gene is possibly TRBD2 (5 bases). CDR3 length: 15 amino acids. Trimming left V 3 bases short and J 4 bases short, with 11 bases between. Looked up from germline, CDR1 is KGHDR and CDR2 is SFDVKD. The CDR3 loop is CATSDTAGVTGELFF. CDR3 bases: TGTGCCACCAGTGATACCGCCGGGGTCACCGGGGAGCTGTTTTTT.